These 5 T cell receptor beta chains were sequenced from one sample in a study of blood T cell repertoires in COVID-19 (dated by TCRdb to about 2020). The library came from the immunoSEQ multiplex PCR assay. The table comes from immuneACCESS by way of TCRdb, which keeps in-frame sequences with V and J called. Part of the clones is missing from these tables; in studies checked, under half for an unresolved V gene and the rest for unknown reasons. Counted in this sample were 77,000 or so clones; roughly four fifths of them appeared once. The ten largest clones take up around 27% of the sample. Sequencing input: peripheral blood. These receptors all come from a woman over 75 with active or convalescent COVID-19.

This chain joins TRBV3-1 (or the pseudogene TRBV3-2) and TRBJ2-1; 10 nucleotides match TRBD1. The V gene's germline CDR1 is LGHDT and CDR2 YNNKEL (reference sequence). J lost 3 bases, V lost 6 bases, and 2 bases had no gene match. The length of the CDR3 is 14 residues. The CDR3 DNA follows: TGTGCCAGCAGGCGGACAGGGGGCTACAATGAGCAGTTCTTC. Translated, it gives CASRRTGGYNEQFF.

This chain uses TRBV5-6 with TRBJ1-2; tentatively, D is TRBD1 (5 bases). The CDR3 runs 15 residues. The V end was cut by 1 base, the J end by 2 bases, with 12 bases between. Germline values: CDR1 SGHDT, CDR2 YYEEEE. CDR3 loop: CASSLSGGGNYGYTF. CDR3 bases: TGTGCCAGCAGCTTGTCGGGCGGGGGAAACTATGGCTACACCTTC.

The V and J genes are TRBV7-2 and TRBJ2-3; 13 nucleotides match TRBD2. After removal of 4 bases from V and 2 bases from J, the junction contained 6 bases not matched to a gene. Germline-derived CDR1 and CDR2 are SGHTA and FQGNSA. The CDR3 has 17 amino acids. The CDR3 bases are TGTGCCAGCAGCTACGCCGGACTAGCGGGGGCCACAGATACGCAGTATTTT. Translation gives CASSYAGLAGATDTQYF. Complete variable domain (other parts from reference TRBV7-2 and TRBJ2-3): GAGVSQSPSNKVTEKGKDVELRCDPISGHTALYWYRQSLGQGLEFLIYFQGNSAPDKSGLPSDRFSAERTGGSVSTLTIQRTQQEDSAVYLCASSYAGLAGATDTQYFGPGTRLTVL.

The chain recombines TRBV19 with TRBJ1-5; D is ambiguous. V was clipped by 7 bases and J by 0 bases, with 13 bases between them. The CDR3 runs 15 residues. The germline CDR1 and CDR2 sequences are LNHDA and SQIVND (reference sequence). CDR3 amino acids: CASTLGENSNQPQHF. The CDR3 nucleotides are TGTGCCAGTACCTTGGGAGAAAATAGCAATCAGCCCCAGCATTTT.

In this sample, this clone turned up once. The chain combines TRBV19 with TRBJ1-1, with D possibly matching TRBD1 (6 bases). Germline lookup yields CDR1 LNHDA and CDR2 SQIVND (reference sequence). The CDR3 has 16 residues. V was trimmed by 3 bases and J by 8 bases, leaving 22 bases between them. The CDR3 DNA reads TGTGCCAGTAGTATGCCCTCAGGGGCCGGGCTCGTGGAAGCTTTCTTT. Translated: CASSMPSGAGLVEAFF. The whole variable domain, remainder taken from reference TRBV19 and TRBJ1-1, is DGGITQSPKYLFRKEGQNVTLSCEQNLNHDAMYWYRQDPGQGLRLIYYSQIVNDFQKGDIAEGYSVSREKKESFPLTVTSAQKNPTAFYLCASSMPSGAGLVEAFFGQGTRLTVV.